This T cell receptor beta chain was observed in a study of monozygotic twins with inflammatory bowel disease. Study-wide results and caveats: The existence of one strong signal or clonotype linked to IBD lacked support. Background noise in patient repertoires may stem from differing immunosuppressive treatments. Perhaps reflecting limited power, concordant and discordant twins did not differ in repertoire similarity.

As concerns this clonotype: Its antigen is still unknown.

Two rounds of nested PCR, of approximately 16 and 10 cycles, were run on TCRalpha and TCRbeta cDNA. Using the 5' RACE reads, TCRdb records one entry per CDR3 protein without DNA. The data show around 47,000 distinct CDR3 sequences, and the top ten clones hold 5.3%. CDR1 is DFQATT and CDR2 is SNEGSKA in the germline V gene (reference sequence). This CDR3 comprises 11 residues. The specimen sequenced was blood. The gene calls are TRBV20-1 and TRBJ1-2. The receptor's source is a human donor with ulcerative colitis or Crohn's disease, or a healthy co-twin of an affected twin (not recorded which). The CDR3 here is CSAARKGGYTF.